One and the same sample provided the 13 T cell receptor beta chains below, sequenced in a study of cytomegalovirus exposure and HLA in healthy donors. The study ran its PCR with 60 Vbeta and 13 Jbeta primers. Measured with immunoSEQ multiplex PCR; TCRdb has only the in-frame clones, and not every one. In the table there are roughly 93,000 clones, approximately 79% of which are singletons. Source material: PBMCs. All receptors come from a male donor in good health and CMV-seronegative.

In this sample, this clone turned up a few times. This rearrangement joins TRBV28 to TRBJ1-5, with 8 bases identical to TRBD1. The CDR3 runs 15 residues. Germline V CDR1 and CDR2: MDHEN, SYDVKM. With V trimmed by 5 bases and J by 4 bases, 7 bases remained unmatched. CDR3 amino acids: CASSTPDRANQPQHF. For the CDR3, the DNA is TGTGCCAGCAGTACCCCGGACAGGGCTAATCAGCCCCAGCATTTT.

The CDR3 DNA is TGTGCCAGCAGCTTAGAGGGCGGGTCATCCTACGAGCAGTACTTC. Protein sequence: CASSLEGGSSYEQYF. The chain couples TRBV7-8 to TRBJ2-7; perhaps TRBD2 as D (5 bases). V lost 1 base and J lost 1, with 11 bases in between. The CDR3 length is 15 residues. CDR1 and CDR2 from the germline V gene are SGHVS and FQNEAQ.

This sequence joins TRBV19 and TRBJ1-5; tentatively, D is TRBD1 (6 bases). Deletions cut 2 bases from V and 1 base from J, with 9 bases between. Germline-derived CDR1 and CDR2 are LNHDA and SQIVND (reference sequence). This CDR3 contains 15 residues. CDR3 region: CASSIMDRSNQPQHF. CDR3 DNA: TGTGCCAGTAGTATAATGGACAGAAGCAATCAGCCCCAGCATTTT.

The genes are TRBV28 and TRBJ2-6; 9 positions agree with TRBD1. The CDR3 consists of 17 residues. The ends lost 2 bases at V and 4 bases at J; junction bases unmatched: 6. Germline assignment: CDR1 MDHEN and CDR2 SYDVKM. The CDR3 protein is CASSLRDRAVGANVLTF. CDR3 nucleotide sequence: TGTGCCAGCAGTTTAAGGGACAGGGCGGTCGGGGCCAACGTCCTGACTTTC. The entire variable domain, with the rest obtained from reference TRBV28 and TRBJ2-6, is as follows: DVKVTQSSRYLVKRTGEKVFLECVQDMDHENMFWYRQDPGLGLRLIYFSYDVKMKEKGDIPEGYSVSREKKERFSLILESASTNQTSMYLCASSLRDRAVGANVLTFGAGSRLTVL.

In this sample, this clone turned up once. The chain combines TRBV27 with TRBJ1-1, with D possibly being TRBD1 (5 bases). Trimming cost V 5 bases and J 6 bases, with 13 bases left between them. The CDR3 covers 13 residues. The germline V gene has CDR1 MNHEY and CDR2 SMNVEV (reference sequence). CDR3 amino acids: CASSPGGWAEAFF. DNA of the CDR3: TGTGCCAGCAGTCCGGGGGGATGGGCTGAAGCTTTCTTT.

This clone was seen once. V gene TRBV10-2 combines with J gene TRBJ2-1; D is ambiguous. Per the germline V gene, CDR1 is WSHSY and CDR2 is SAAADI. V was shortened by 7 bases and J by 8 bases, with 9 bases between the two germline ends. The CDR3 loop spans 11 amino acids. CDR3 loop: CASTRLDEQFF. CDR3 coding DNA: TGCGCCAGCACCCGACTGGATGAGCAGTTCTTC.

This clone was detected a few times. This chain connects TRBV27 to TRBJ1-3; TRBD1 matches at 9 bases. Germline V lookup: CDR1 MNHEY, CDR2 SMNVEV (reference sequence). The CDR3 extends over 15 amino acids. V lost 8 bases and J lost 1; bases outside the gene matches: 6. The chain's CDR3 is CASARQGVSGNTIYF. The CDR3 DNA reads as TGTGCCAGCGCTCGACAGGGGGTTTCTGGAAACACCATATATTTT.

This clone was seen more than once but under ten times. V and J are TRBV28 and TRBJ2-3, with 9 bases lining up with TRBD2. The length of the CDR3 is 14 residues. The trim removed 8 bases at V and 5 bases at J, leaving 8 bases unmatched. Germline CDR1 reads MDHEN; CDR2 reads SYDVKM. CDR3 protein: CASELAGVGDTQYF. The CDR3 DNA is TGTGCCAGCGAATTAGCGGGAGTTGGAGATACGCAGTATTTT.

The V and J genes are TRBV9 and TRBJ2-5; 8 nucleotides match TRBD2. The ends lost 2 bases at V and 5 bases at J; junction bases unmatched: 5. The germline gives CDR1 SGDLS, CDR2 YYNGEE. CDR3 length: 14 residues. The CDR3 protein is CASSVGTSRETQYF. The CDR3 DNA reads TGTGCCAGCAGCGTGGGGACTAGTAGGGAGACCCAGTACTTC. The full variable domain, with the rest looked up from reference TRBV9 and TRBJ2-5, is DSGVTQTPKHLITATGQRVTLRCSPRSGDLSVYWYQQSLDQGLQFLIQYYNGEERAKGNILERFSAQQFPDLHSELNLSSLELGDSALYFCASSVGTSRETQYFGPGTRLLVL.

This clone was counted only a few times. The chain is built from TRBV7-6 and TRBJ2-2, with 13 bases lining up with TRBD2. Germline-derived CDR1 and CDR2 are SGHVS and FNYEAQ. The CDR3 consists of 18 residues. Trimming took 0 bases from V and 4 from J; bases not matched to a gene: 5. The CDR3 coding sequence is TGTGCCAGCAGCTTAGCACGGACTAGCGGGAGCGGCACCGGGGAGCTGTTTTTT. This translates into CASSLARTSGSGTGELFF.

This clone was recorded once. V and J are TRBV4-1 and TRBJ1-1; D gene unclear. Germline CDR1 MGHRA, CDR2 YSYEKL. CDR3 length: 15 residues. Trimming cost V 0 bases and J 4 bases, with 12 bases left between them. CDR3 DNA sequence: TGCGCCAGCAGCCAAGAGAGGGCAGGCGGCACTGAAGCTTTCTTT. This gives the protein CASSQERAGGTEAFF.

This clone was observed a few times. V gene TRBV6-5 combines with J gene TRBJ2-7; D gene ambiguous. The CDR3 length is 12 residues. Trimming took 7 bases from V and 3 from J, leaving 10 bases between them. The germline CDR1 and CDR2 sequences are MNHEY and SVGAGI. CDR3 amino acids: CASTGGLYEQYF. In DNA, the CDR3 is TGTGCCAGCACCGGCGGCCTCTACGAGCAGTACTTC.

The J gene is TRBJ1-6, the V gene TRBV6-6; D is undetermined. Germline CDR1 is MNHNY and CDR2 is SVGAGI (reference sequence). With 2 bases removed from V and 7 bases from J, the gap between germline ends came to 9 bases. The CDR3 extends over 14 amino acids. CDR3 residues: CASSYGPGNSPLHF. DNA of the CDR3: TGTGCCAGCAGTTACGGGCCGGGGAATTCACCCCTCCACTTT.